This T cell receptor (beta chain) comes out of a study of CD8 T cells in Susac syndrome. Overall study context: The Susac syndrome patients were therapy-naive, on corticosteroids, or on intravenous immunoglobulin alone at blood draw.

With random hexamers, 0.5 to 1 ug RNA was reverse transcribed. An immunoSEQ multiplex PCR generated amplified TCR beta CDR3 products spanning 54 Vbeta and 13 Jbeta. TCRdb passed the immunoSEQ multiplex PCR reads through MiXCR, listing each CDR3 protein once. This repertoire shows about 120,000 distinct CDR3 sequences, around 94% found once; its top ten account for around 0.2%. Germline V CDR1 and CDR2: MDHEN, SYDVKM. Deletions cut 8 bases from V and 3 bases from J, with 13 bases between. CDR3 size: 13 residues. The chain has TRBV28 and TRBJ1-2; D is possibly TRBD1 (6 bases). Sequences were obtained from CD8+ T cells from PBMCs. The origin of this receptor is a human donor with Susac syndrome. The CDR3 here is CASAPRGDYGYTF. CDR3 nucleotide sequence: TGTGCCAGCGCACCCAGGGGAGACTATGGCTACACCTTC.